Sample share makes the clone carrying this TCR beta chain medium-sized. Its antigen is undetermined. From 20-30 mg of unsorted bulk tissue, DNA and RNA were co-extracted together. The sampling covered five separate regions of each tumor. The proportion of viable tumor cells exceeded 85% in every tumor sample. The entry originates in a study of tumor-infiltrating lymphocytes in primary liver carcinoma. The study, taken as a whole, reports: Tumor region pairs showed greater overlap than either tumor-adjacent or tumor-blood pairs did.

Starting material of 500 to 600 ng total RNA yielded TCR beta cDNA via a constant-region primer. Libraries of TCR beta came from three nested multiplex PCR rounds with slightly modified ARM-PCR. Researchers ran the first two PCR rounds for roughly 11 cycles each with TRBV1-TRBV30 forward primers and a C-beta reverse primer. One entry per CDR3 protein results from TCRdb running MiXCR on the multiplex PCR reads. Among 40,000 to 45,000 distinct CDR3 sequences listed, approximately 73% were seen once. This CDR3 is built from 15 residues. Germline-derived CDR1 and CDR2 are MNHNS and SASEGT. V shed 1 base, J shed 4 bases, and the junction held 2 bases outside the gene matches.

The clonotype originates from a man aged 35 to 55 with primary liver carcinoma and hepatitis B virus infection. The rearrangement uses TRBV6-1 and TRBJ2-1; 9 bases fit TRBD2. The material sequenced was liver tumor tissue from sampling region 2. Regarding subset: tumor region T2, inferior pole. The chain's CDR3 is CASSEEAGGYNEQFF. The CDR3 DNA is TGTGCCAGCAGTGAAGAAGCGGGAGGATACAATGAGCAGTTCTTC.